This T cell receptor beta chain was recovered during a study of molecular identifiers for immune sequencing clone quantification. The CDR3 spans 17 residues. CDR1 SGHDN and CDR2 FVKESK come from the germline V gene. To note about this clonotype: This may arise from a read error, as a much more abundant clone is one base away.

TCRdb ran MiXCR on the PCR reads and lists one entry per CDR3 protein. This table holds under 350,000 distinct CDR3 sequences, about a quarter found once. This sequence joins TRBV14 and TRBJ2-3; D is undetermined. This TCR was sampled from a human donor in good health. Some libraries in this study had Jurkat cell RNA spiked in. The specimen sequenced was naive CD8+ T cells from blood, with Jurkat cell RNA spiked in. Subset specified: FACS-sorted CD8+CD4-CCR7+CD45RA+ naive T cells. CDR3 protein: CASRQDDLTSSTDTQYF. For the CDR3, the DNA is TGTGCCAGCAGACAAGATGACCTGACGTCCAGCACAGATACGCAGTATTTT.